These T cell receptor beta chains were read from a single sample in a study of response to subunit inactivated influenza vaccine. TCRdb recomputed calls from the RT-PCR reads with MiXCR, one row per CDR3 protein. Of around 850,000 distinct CDR3 sequences listed, 15% to 20% are singletons. The specimen comprised PBMCs from blood, sampled 4 to 6 days after vaccination. The source is a man aged 50 to 59 who received an inactivated influenza vaccine. CDR3s include the opening cysteine and the closing phenylalanine or tryptophan. D genes are given only for firm matches. Some rows have no size entry. The others give once, few or many, or a class for an expanded clone.

clone size,V gene,J gene,D gene,CDR3 protein,CDR3 DNA
many,TRBV5-1,TRBJ1-6,.,CASSLPGANSPLHF,TGCGCCAGCAGCTTGCCGGGGGCAAATTCACCCCTCCACTTT
.,TRBV5-1,TRBJ1-2,.,CASSPIIRNNYGYTF,TGCGCCAGCAGCCCCATTATACGAAATAACTATGGCTACACCTTC
.,TRBV12-3/TRBV12-4,TRBJ1-3,.,CASSLPGGSGNTIYF,TGTGCCAGCAGTTTGCCAGGTGGTTCTGGAAACACCATATATTTT
few,TRBV6-1,TRBJ1-1,TRBD1,CASQRTGSTEAFF,TGTGCCAGCCAGAGGACAGGGAGCACTGAAGCTTTCTTT
.,TRBV4-1,TRBJ2-3,.,CASSQGLGLWTDTQYF,TGCGCCAGCAGCCAAGGCCTTGGGCTGTGGACAGATACGCAGTATTTT
.,TRBV7-8,TRBJ2-4,TRBD1,CASSLSRDRGAKNIQYF,TGTGCCAGCAGCCTATCCCGGGACAGGGGGGCCAAAAACATTCAGTACTTC
.,TRBV20-1,TRBJ1-1,TRBD1,CSARDWGPGQFSTEAFF,TGCAGTGCTAGAGATTGGGGCCCGGGACAGTTTAGCACTGAAGCTTTCTTT
few,TRBV10-1,TRBJ2-1,.,CASSELGPSSYNEQFF,TGCGCCAGCAGTGAGCTGGGGCCGAGCTCCTACAATGAGCAGTTCTTC
once,TRBV6-1,TRBJ1-2,.,CASTPGHLLGYYGYTF,TGTGCCAGCACTCCCGGACATCTTCTTGGGTACTATGGCTACACCTTC
.,TRBV20-1,TRBJ1-6,TRBD1,CSAREDRGNSPLHF,TGCAGTGCTAGAGAGGACAGGGGGAATTCACCCCTCCACTTT
few,TRBV4-3,TRBJ2-1,.,CASSQDLRGTPTPYNEQFF,TGCGCCAGCAGCCAAGATTTACGGGGGACACCAACCCCTTACAATGAGCAGTTCTTC
few,TRBV5-1,TRBJ2-3,TRBD2,CASNRAGVIDTQYF,TGCGCCAGCAATCGGGCGGGGGTAATAGATACGCAGTATTTT
many,TRBV12-3/TRBV12-4,TRBJ1-3,.,CASSLGGGGNTIYF,TGTGCCAGCAGTTTAGGGGGAGGTGGAAACACCATATATTTT
many,TRBV6-1,TRBJ2-1,TRBD2,CASNQLAGGHEQFF,TGTGCCAGCAACCAACTAGCGGGGGGACATGAGCAGTTCTTC
.,TRBV12-3/TRBV12-4,TRBJ1-1,TRBD1,CASSLDGTDEAFF,TGTGCCAGCAGTTTAGACGGGACAGATGAAGCTTTCTTT
many,TRBV5-1,TRBJ2-1,.,CASSLGLSSYNEQFF,TGTGCCAGCAGCTTGGGGTTGAGCTCCTACAATGAGCAGTTCTTC
few,TRBV5-1,TRBJ2-2,.,CASSLETNTGELFF,TGTGCCAGCAGCTTAGAGACGAACACCGGGGAGCTGTTTTTT
.,TRBV12-3/TRBV12-4,TRBJ2-7,.,CASSLGGQYYEQYF,TGTGCCAGCAGTTTAGGGGGACAATACTACGAGCAGTACTTC
many,TRBV5-1,TRBJ1-1,.,CASSREMNTEAFF,TGTGCCAGCTCCAGGGAAATGAACACTGAAGCTTTCTTT
.,TRBV9,TRBJ1-2,.,CASSVASQVNYGYTF,TGTGCCAGCAGCGTAGCCTCCCAGGTTAACTATGGCTACACCTTC
.,TRBV7-2,TRBJ2-5,.,CASSFQPGEETQYF,TGTGCCAGCAGCTTTCAGCCAGGGGAAGAGACCCAGTACTTC
few,TRBV20-1,TRBJ2-7,.,CSARDRIRGTSGYEQYF,TGCAGTGCTAGAGATAGAATAAGGGGGACCTCGGGTTACGAGCAGTACTTC
.,TRBV7-9,TRBJ2-5,.,CASSLCRGFQETQYF,TGTGCCAGCAGCTTGTGTCGAGGGTTCCAAGAGACCCAGTACTTC
.,TRBV20-1,TRBJ2-3,TRBD1,CSASHRGQRTDTQYF,TGCAGTGCTAGTCACAGGGGGCAGCGCACAGATACGCAGTATTTT
.,TRBV5-1,TRBJ2-3,.,CASSSIGADTQYF,TGCGCCAGCAGCTCTATAGGGGCAGATACGCAGTATTTT
few,TRBV2,TRBJ2-7,.,CASRVTYEQYF,TGTGCCAGCAGGGTTACCTACGAGCAGTACTTC
.,TRBV12-3/TRBV12-4,TRBJ2-2,.,CANSLPQGRPGELFF,TGTGCCAACTCCCTCCCCCAGGGTCGTCCCGGGGAGCTGTTTTTT
.,TRBV28,TRBJ2-7,.,CASRHQDWDEQYF,TGTGCCAGCAGGCACCAGGATTGGGACGAGCAGTACTTC
.,TRBV7-2,TRBJ2-7,.,CASSPTRGTYEQYF,TGTGCCAGCAGCCCCACCAGAGGCACGTACGAGCAGTACTTC
once,TRBV7-3,TRBJ2-7,.,CASSLTELPVSYEQYF,TGTGCCAGCAGCTTAACGGAGCTCCCTGTGTCCTACGAGCAGTACTTC
many,TRBV12-3/TRBV12-4,TRBJ1-5,.,CASSSGEEMGQPQHF,TGTGCCAGCTCTTCGGGGGAGGAGATGGGTCAGCCCCAGCATTTT
few,TRBV4-3,TRBJ1-4,TRBD1,CASSQDWRQGGEKLFF,TGCGCCAGCAGCCAAGATTGGCGACAGGGGGGTGAAAAACTGTTTTTT
.,TRBV20-1,TRBJ2-1,TRBD1,CSARDPDRPYNEQFF,TGCAGTGCTAGAGATCCGGACAGGCCTTACAATGAGCAGTTCTTC
.,TRBV11-1,TRBJ2-1,TRBD2,CASSLARVAGGPYNEQFF,TGTGCCAGCAGCTTAGCGAGAGTAGCGGGAGGGCCCTACAATGAGCAGTTCTTC
many,TRBV20-1,TRBJ2-2,.,CSATGGGELFF,TGCAGTGCTACCGGGGGCGGGGAGCTGTTTTTT
many,TRBV5-1,TRBJ1-5,TRBD1,CASATGVDQPQHF,TGCGCCAGTGCGACAGGGGTGGATCAGCCCCAGCATTTT
few,TRBV30,TRBJ1-1,.,CACPRRRGLGEAFF,TGTGCCTGCCCACGAAGGCGGGGTCTGGGTGAAGCTTTCTTT
.,TRBV7-6,TRBJ1-1,.,CASSLVEVRNTEAFF,TGTGCCAGCAGCTTAGTGGAGGTCAGGAACACTGAAGCTTTCTTT
few,TRBV11-1,TRBJ2-2,TRBD2,CASSLPRGLAGSTGELFF,TGTGCCAGCAGCTTACCCCGAGGACTAGCGGGGAGCACCGGGGAGCTGTTTTTT
few,TRBV21-1,TRBJ1-3,.,CASSRHRVTGNTIYF,TGTGCCAGCAGCCGTCACAGGGTGACCGGAAACACCATATATTTT
.,TRBV28,TRBJ2-3,TRBD2,CASRAAGGPAIYSTQYF,TGTGCCAGCAGGGCCGCGGGGGGCCCGGCAATTTATTCTACGCAGTATTTT
few,TRBV24-1,TRBJ2-3,TRBD1,CATARGTGGAADTQYF,TGTGCCACCGCACGCGGGACAGGGGGCGCGGCAGATACGCAGTATTTT
few,TRBV24-1,TRBJ2-1,TRBD1,CATGSGRGTDEQFF,TGTGCCACCGGGTCGGGCAGGGGGACCGATGAGCAGTTCTTC
many,TRBV29-1,TRBJ2-7,TRBD1,CSVSGTGTYEQYF,TGCAGCGTGTCCGGGACAGGTACCTACGAGCAGTACTTC
.,TRBV12-3/TRBV12-4,TRBJ2-2,.,CASSFGHRAGELFF,TGTGCCAGCAGTTTTGGCCACCGCGCCGGGGAGCTGTTTTTT
.,TRBV4-3,TRBJ1-1,.,CASSQGVRGITEAFF,TGCGCCAGCAGCCAAGGTGTAAGGGGTATCACTGAAGCTTTCTTT
.,TRBV5-1,TRBJ1-6,TRBD1,CASSPAGTGDSPLHF,TGCGCCAGCAGCCCGGCCGGGACAGGGGATTCACCCCTCCACTTT
.,TRBV6-2/TRBV6-3,TRBJ2-7,TRBD2,CASSLPSGSKRRYF,TGTGCCAGCAGTCTTCCAAGCGGGAGTAAACGGCGGTACTTC
few,TRBV7-9,TRBJ2-5,.,CASSFPRDQETQYF,TGTGCCAGCAGCTTCCCGCGGGACCAAGAGACCCAGTACTTC
.,TRBV4-3,TRBJ1-2,TRBD1,CASSQVGQTNYGYTF,TGCGCCAGCAGCCAGGTGGGACAGACTAACTATGGCTACACCTTC
.,TRBV5-6,TRBJ1-1,.,CASILGQRNTEAFF,TGTGCCAGCATCCTGGGTCAGCGTAACACTGAAGCTTTCTTT
.,TRBV7-8,TRBJ2-3,.,CASSLSGAGGTDTQYF,TGTGCCAGCAGCTTAAGTGGGGCCGGGGGCACAGATACGCAGTATTTT
few,TRBV28,TRBJ2-7,TRBD2,CASPPTSGRFNEQYF,TGTGCCAGCCCTCCCACTAGCGGGAGGTTCAACGAGCAGTACTTC
.,TRBV15,TRBJ2-5,TRBD2,CATSAAPNGGGETQYF,TGTGCCACCAGCGCTGCACCCAACGGGGGGGGAGAGACCCAGTACTTC
few,TRBV5-1,TRBJ2-3,.,CASSFSYPTTDTQYF,TGCGCCAGCAGCTTTAGCTACCCGACCACAGATACGCAGTATTTT